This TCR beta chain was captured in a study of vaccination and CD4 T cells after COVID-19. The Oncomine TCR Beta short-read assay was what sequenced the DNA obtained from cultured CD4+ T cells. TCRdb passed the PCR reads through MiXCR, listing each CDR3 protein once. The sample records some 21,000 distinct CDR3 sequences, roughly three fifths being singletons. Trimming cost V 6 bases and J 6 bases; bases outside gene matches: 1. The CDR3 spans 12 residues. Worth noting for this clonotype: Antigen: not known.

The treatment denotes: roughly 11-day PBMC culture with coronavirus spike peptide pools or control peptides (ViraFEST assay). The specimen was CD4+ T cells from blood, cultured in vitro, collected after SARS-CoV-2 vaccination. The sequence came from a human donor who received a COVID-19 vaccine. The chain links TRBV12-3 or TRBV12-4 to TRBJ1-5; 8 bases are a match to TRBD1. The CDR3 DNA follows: TGTGCCAGCAGCGGACAGGGTCAGCCCCAGCATTTT. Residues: CASSGQGQPQHF.